This TCR beta chain was identified during a study of blood T cells in healthy people across ages. Regarding the study as a whole: Diversity was higher, and naive CD4+ cells more numerous, in long-lived donors than in aged donors. Roughly linearly, TCR beta diversity per million T cells fell as age increased.

Combining a sample-barcoded 5' primer with a J-beta primer mix, a second PCR ran for about 6 to 12 cycles. TCRdb re-analysed the 5' RACE reads in MiXCR, keeping a single row per CDR3 protein. The sample contains some 780,000 distinct CDR3 sequences, more than 55% of which appear only once. This CDR3 has 11 amino acids. Trimming removed 8 bases from V and 5 bases from J, with 12 bases in between. Germline CDR1 is SQVTM and CDR2 is ANQGSEA. Comments on this clonotype: Its antigen is undetermined.

The chain employs TRBV29-1 and TRBJ1-2; D possibly corresponds to TRBD1 (5 bases). The sample comprised blood. The clonotype was recovered from a man in his forties or fifties in good health. The CDR3: CSSWTTYGYTF. As DNA, the CDR3 is TGCAGCTCCTGGACAACTTATGGCTACACCTTC.